The 32 T cell receptor beta chains below were found in one sample sequenced in a study of cytomegalovirus exposure and HLA in healthy donors (dated by TCRdb to about 2017). Receptor libraries were prepared by the immunoSEQ multiplex PCR assay. For the multiplex PCR, a mixture combining 60 forward primers for TCR Vbeta segments and 13 reverse primers for TCR Jbeta segments was used. TCRdb took this table from immuneACCESS and kept in-frame rearrangements with V and J called. Such tables lack part of the clones; where checked against another copy, unresolved V genes explain under half of the gap, and the rest is unexplained. In this sample the table shows 180,000 or so clones, around four fifths of which occur a single time. Together, the top ten hold around 1.5% of the sample. Sequenced sample: PBMCs. The receptors shown here come from a young man in good health and CMV-seronegative.

This clone was counted between two and nine times. The V call is TRBV7-3, the J call TRBJ2-1, with D possibly being TRBD2 (6 bases). V was shortened by 5 bases and J by 3 bases, with 17 bases between the two germline ends. Germline loops: CDR1 SGHTA, CDR2 FQGTGA. The CDR3 runs to 16 residues. The CDR3 nucleotides read TGTGCCAGCAGCCCCCCTAGCGCCAGCCTCTACAATGAGCAGTTCTTC. Its protein product is CASSPPSASLYNEQFF.

As for this clone: Its ends do not fully match the called genes, so a read error is possible. The rearrangement links TRBV7-9 to TRBJ2-7, with D possibly matching TRBD2 (7 bases). CDR3 length equals 12 residues. Germline CDR1 and CDR2: SEHNR and FQNEAQ (reference sequence). The CDR3 protein is CSSSLRGGEQYF. The DNA of the CDR3 is TGTTCCAGCAGCTTAAGGGGGGGCGAGCAGTACTTC.

The V call is TRBV29-1, the J call TRBJ1-1; 10 positions agree with TRBD1. The CDR3 spans 14 residues. Germline lookup yields CDR1 SQVTM and CDR2 ANQGSEA. The V gene end was trimmed by 5 bases and the J gene end by 7 bases; junction bases not matched to a gene: 10. CDR3 in amino acids: CSVRFDRGRSEAFF. The CDR3, as DNA: TGCAGCGTTCGATTCGACAGGGGGCGGAGTGAAGCTTTCTTT.

This chain uses TRBV6-5 with TRBJ2-7, with 10 bases matching TRBD2. The CDR3 contains 14 residues. CDR1 MNHEY and CDR2 SVGAGI come from the germline V gene. The CDR3, as DNA: TGTGCTACGACCGTAGCTAGCGGGAGTACGGGGCAGTACTTC. Its translation is CATTVASGSTGQYF.

The chain has TRBV6-1 and TRBJ2-7; tentative D call: TRBD2 (6 bases). Germline CDR1 reads MNHNS; CDR2 reads SASEGT. There are 13 residues in the CDR3. Between the trimmed V and J ends, which lost 7 bases and 3 bases, there was a span of 13 bases. CDR3 sequence (DNA): TGTGCCAGCAAGAGGGCGGACTACTACGAGCAGTACTTC. Amino acid sequence: CASKRADYYEQYF.

This rearrangement joins TRBV20-1 to TRBJ1-2; D unresolved. V shed 3 bases and J shed 8 bases, with 4 bases lying between them. The CDR3 covers 9 residues. Per germline, CDR1 DFQATT and CDR2 SNEGSKA (reference sequence). The CDR3 nucleotides are TGCAGTGCTAGCCCGGGCTACACCTTC. Translated: CSASPGYTF.

The V call is TRBV18, the J call TRBJ1-5; D not certain. The CDR3 is 13 amino acids. Between the trimmed V and J ends, which lost 2 bases and 5 bases, there was a span of 7 bases. The germline V gene has CDR1 KGHSH and CDR2 LQKENI. CDR3 protein: CASSPVGDQPQHF. DNA of the CDR3: TGTGCCAGCTCACCAGTCGGGGATCAGCCCCAGCATTTT. The whole variable domain, remainder taken from reference TRBV18 and TRBJ1-5, is NAGVMQNPRHLVRRRGQEARLRCSPMKGHSHVYWYRQLPEEGLKFMVYLQKENIIDESGMPKERFSAEFPKEGPSILRIQQVVRGDSAAYFCASSPVGDQPQHFGDGTRLSIL.

This chain links TRBV28 with TRBJ2-5; 9 nucleotides agree with TRBD2. Germline lookup yields CDR1 MDHEN and CDR2 SYDVKM. V dropped 6 bases and J dropped 4; count of bases not matched to a gene: 3. The CDR3 has 13 amino acids. The CDR3, as DNA: TGTGCCAGCAGGAGAGCGGGAGGAGAGACCCAGTACTTC. Its translation is CASRRAGGETQYF.

This chain uses TRBV4-3 with TRBJ2-5; 10 nucleotides agree with TRBD2. CDR1 and CDR2 from the germline V gene are LGHNA and YSLEER. The length of the CDR3 is 16 residues. V was pared by 0 bases and J by 5 bases, with 6 bases of the junction left unmatched. The CDR3 DNA sequence: TGCGCCAGCAGCCAAGAATCTAGCGGGGGTTACGAGACCCAGTACTTC. It translates to CASSQESSGGYETQYF.

The chain carries TRBV29-1 and TRBJ2-7; 7 bases are a match to TRBD1. The CDR3 runs 13 residues. Trimming at V came to 0 bases and at J to 6 bases, leaving 5 bases not matched to a gene. CDR1 and CDR2 (germline): SQVTM, ANQGSEA. CDR3 nucleotide sequence: TGCAGCGTTGAAGAGTGGCCAGGGGGCGAGCAGTACTTC. This codes for CSVEEWPGGEQYF.

The chain couples TRBV4-2 to TRBJ2-3, with TRBD2 matching 15 bases. Germline V gene lookup returns CDR1 LGHNA and CDR2 YNFKEQ. V shed 1 base, J shed 5 bases, and the junction held 1 base outside the gene matches. CDR3 length: 16 amino acids. Here the CDR3 DNA reads TGTGCCAGCAGCCAAGGGGGACTAGCGGGAGGAGATACGCAGTATTTT. Protein product: CASSQGGLAGGDTQYF.

The chain uses TRBV9 and TRBJ2-2; 7 nucleotides align to TRBD2. The germline V gene encodes CDR1 SGDLS and CDR2 YYNGEE. The length of the CDR3 is 15 residues. Trimming took 0 bases from V and 4 from J; bases not matched to a gene: 3. The CDR3 loop is CASSVGGTITGELFF. CDR3 nucleotides: TGTGCCAGCAGCGTAGGCGGGACTATCACCGGGGAGCTGTTTTTT. Filled out from reference TRBV9 and TRBJ2-2, the complete variable domain reads DSGVTQTPKHLITATGQRVTLRCSPRSGDLSVYWYQQSLDQGLQFLIQYYNGEERAKGNILERFSAQQFPDLHSELNLSSLELGDSALYFCASSVGGTITGELFFGEGSRLTVL.

The chain joins TRBV6-7 to TRBJ1-5, with D tentatively TRBD1 (6 bases). TRBV6-7 is filed as an ORF, its function uncertain. V dropped 1 base and J dropped 0 bases, with 19 bases sitting between them. CDR3 length: 19 amino acids. DNA of the CDR3: TGTGCCAGCAGTTACTTTTACTTCGGACAGACTTATAGCAATCAGCCCCAGCATTTT. Its translation: CASSYFYFGQTYSNQPQHF.

The rearrangement joins TRBV6-1 to TRBJ1-1, with a weak D call TRBD1 (6 bases). V lost 2 bases, J lost 10 bases, and 17 bases lay in between. The CDR3 consists of 14 residues. CDR1 and CDR2 from the germline V gene are MNHNS and SASEGT. The CDR3 loop is CASSERAGVSGAFF. The CDR3, as DNA: TGTGCCAGCAGTGAAAGGGCAGGGGTAAGTGGAGCTTTCTTT.

This chain connects TRBV7-9 to TRBJ1-2; tentatively, D is TRBD1 (5 bases). The CDR3 is 15 residues long. V was clipped by 3 bases and J by 6 bases, with 17 bases between them. Germline V CDR1 and CDR2: SEHNR, FQNEAQ (reference sequence). CDR3 protein: CASSLGTVRGNGYTF. In nucleotides, the CDR3 is TGTGCCAGCAGCTTGGGGACGGTCCGGGGGAATGGCTACACCTTC. The variable domain in full, completed from reference TRBV7-9 and TRBJ1-2, reads DTGVSQNPRHKITKRGQNVTFRCDPISEHNRLYWYRQTLGQGPEFLTYFQNEAQLEKSRLLSDRFSAERPKGSFSTLEIQRTEQGDSAMYLCASSLGTVRGNGYTFGSGTRLTVV.

The genes are TRBV7-9 and TRBJ1-2, with 8 nucleotides matching TRBD1. The V and J ends lost 0 bases and 5 bases, in that order; junction bases with no gene match: 5. Germline V lookup: CDR1 SEHNR, CDR2 FQNEAQ (reference sequence). This CDR3 region has 15 residues. The CDR3 protein is CASSLAQGAAYGYTF. CDR3 in DNA: TGTGCCAGCAGCTTAGCGCAGGGGGCGGCTTATGGCTACACCTTC.

V usage is TRBV12-1 and J usage is TRBJ2-7; the listed D gene, TRBD2, was not tested against the DNA. TRBV12-1 is shown as a pseudogene. The CDR3 length is 16 residues. The CDR3 region is CASSFARLADPYEQYF. For the CDR3, the DNA is TGTGCCAGCAGCTTTGCGCGCCTAGCGGACCCCTACGAGCAGTACTTC.

CDR3 region: CASSPSATRQGQTQYF. Written as DNA, the CDR3 is TGTGCCAGCTCACCAAGCGCTACTCGTCAGGGGCAGACCCAGTACTTC. The chain recombines TRBV18 with TRBJ2-5; D perhaps matches TRBD1 (6 bases). Per germline, CDR1 KGHSH and CDR2 LQKENI. CDR3 length: 16 residues. V gave up 2 bases and J gave up 6 bases, with 19 bases separating them.

The rearrangement links TRBV7-2 to TRBJ2-3; 10 positions agree with TRBD2. With V trimmed by 0 bases and J by 3 bases, 9 bases remained unmatched. Germline V gene sequence: CDR1 SGHTA, CDR2 FQGNSA. The CDR3 contains 18 residues. The CDR3 DNA is TGTGCCAGCAGCTTAGCGTCGAGCGGGGGGGGTTGGACAGATACGCAGTATTTT. Its protein is CASSLASSGGGWTDTQYF.

This clone was recorded only once. The chain couples TRBV5-6 to TRBJ2-3; D not resolved. Germline V gene data show CDR1 as SGHDT and CDR2 as YYEEEE. Trimming removed 4 bases from V and 0 bases from J, with 12 bases in between. The CDR3 has 15 amino acids. As DNA, the CDR3 is TGTGCCAGCAGCCCGGGTCGGATCAGCACAGATACGCAGTATTTT. Translated: CASSPGRISTDTQYF.

The chain couples TRBV19 to TRBJ2-7; TRBD1 aligns across 9 bases. This CDR3 spans 15 amino acids. CDR1 LNHDA and CDR2 SQIVND come from the germline V gene (reference sequence). Trimming took 1 base from V and 2 from J; bases not matched to a gene: 3. CDR3 sequence reads: CASSIGGQGAYEQYF. The CDR3 DNA reads as TGTGCCAGTAGTATAGGGGGACAGGGTGCCTACGAGCAGTACTTC.

The rearrangement links TRBV4-1 to TRBJ1-4; tentatively, D is TRBD1 (5 bases). Trimming took 1 base from V and 7 from J, leaving 13 bases between them. The CDR3 loop spans 15 amino acids. CDR1 is MGHRA, CDR2 YSYEKL, per germline. This chain's CDR3 is CASSQVSGGGEKLFF. The CDR3 DNA sequence: TGCGCCAGCAGCCAAGTGAGCGGGGGAGGTGAAAAACTGTTTTTT.

This clone was counted a single time. The sample has other DNA sequences that encode this CDR3 too. This chain links TRBV9 with TRBJ2-1; 8 bases align to TRBD2. This CDR3 spans 15 amino acids. Germline-derived CDR1 and CDR2 are SGDLS and YYNGEE. The junction had 3 bases not matched to a gene; V was cut back by 0 bases and J by 4 bases. The CDR3 DNA is TGTGCCAGCAGCGTAGATAGCGGGACGTACAATGAGCAGTTCTTC. The encoded protein is CASSVDSGTYNEQFF.

The V gene is TRBV30, the J gene TRBJ2-7; D may be TRBD2 (5 bases). V lost 0 bases and J 9 bases, leaving 15 bases between the germline ends. The CDR3 extends over 13 amino acids. CDR1 is GTSNPN and CDR2 is SVGIG in the germline V gene (reference sequence). The CDR3 DNA reads as TGTGCCTGGAGTGTACGGGCTGCCCGGGGGCAGTACTTC. Protein: CAWSVRAARGQYF.

This clone has a handful of counts. V is TRBV4-3 and J is TRBJ2-7; TRBD2 is a possible D gene (6 bases). Looked up from germline, CDR1 is LGHNA and CDR2 is YSLEER. This CDR3 is 16 amino acids long. The V gene lost 3 bases and the J gene lost 3 bases, with 18 bases spanning the gap. The CDR3 sequence is CASSQDRDLSIYEQYF. As DNA, the CDR3 is TGCGCCAGCAGCCAGGACCGGGACTTATCCATCTACGAGCAGTACTTC.

V usage is TRBV27 and J usage is TRBJ1-5, with D tentatively TRBD1 (5 bases). CDR1 and CDR2 (germline): MNHEY, SMNVEV (reference sequence). CDR3 length equals 16 residues. V was pared by 4 bases and J by 2 bases, with 15 bases between. The CDR3 DNA is TGTGCCAGCAGTTCGACGGGGGGAAAGGGCAATCAGCCCCAGCATTTT. Translated, it gives CASSSTGGKGNQPQHF.

This clone has a count of ten or more. The chain combines TRBV6-6 with TRBJ1-5; D is perhaps TRBD1 (6 bases). Germline loops: CDR1 MNHNY, CDR2 SVGAGI (reference sequence). CDR3 length equals 16 residues. V lost 6 bases to trimming and J lost 2 bases, with 17 bases between them. The CDR3 reads CASSQKGVLGNQPQHF. DNA of the CDR3: TGTGCCAGCAGCCAAAAGGGGGTGTTGGGCAATCAGCCCCAGCATTTT.

The rearrangement joins TRBV30 to TRBJ2-7, with 8 bases that match TRBD1. V trimming: 5 bases; J trimming: 0 bases; junction bases outside the gene matches: 6. Germline V CDR1 and CDR2: GTSNPN, SVGIG (reference sequence). The CDR3 length is 14 residues. The CDR3 DNA is TGTGCCTGGCAAAAGACAGGGGTCTCCTACGAGCAGTACTTC. As protein: CAWQKTGVSYEQYF.

The CDR3 spells CSVISGDSRSGANVLTF. The CDR3 region has the DNA TGCAGCGTTATCTCGGGCGACAGCCGTTCTGGGGCCAACGTCCTGACTTTC. V is TRBV29-1 and J is TRBJ2-6, with TRBD1 as a possible D gene (5 bases). CDR1 is SQVTM and CDR2 is ANQGSEA in the germline V gene. V gave up 5 bases and J gave up 1 base, with 18 bases separating them. The CDR3 contains 17 residues.

The J gene is TRBJ2-7, the V gene TRBV6-5; D call uncertain. V lost 5 bases and J 3 bases, leaving 17 bases between the germline ends. The CDR3 runs 15 residues. Germline-derived CDR1 and CDR2 are MNHEY and SVGAGI. The CDR3: CASSPQVQPYYEQYF. In DNA form, the CDR3 reads TGTGCCAGCAGTCCCCAGGTCCAACCGTACTACGAGCAGTACTTC.

This clone came up once. This chain connects TRBV29-1 to TRBJ1-2; D perhaps matches TRBD1 (6 bases). With 7 bases removed from V and 0 bases from J, the gap between germline ends came to 15 bases. Germline-derived CDR1 and CDR2 are SQVTM and ANQGSEA. The CDR3 extends over 14 amino acids. The CDR3 sequence is CSAGPTGPNYGYTF. As DNA, the CDR3 is TGCAGCGCCGGCCCGACAGGTCCTAACTATGGCTACACCTTC.

This clone was recorded a few times. The chain uses TRBV27 and TRBJ1-1; 10 bases align to TRBD1. There are 16 residues in the CDR3. Germline V gene lookup returns CDR1 MNHEY and CDR2 SMNVEV (reference sequence). Trimming cost V 5 bases and J 3 bases; bases outside gene matches: 9. The CDR3, as DNA: TGTGCCAGCAGTCCTGGACAGGGGGAAGGTGACACTGAAGCTTTCTTT. Translated, it gives CASSPGQGEGDTEAFF.